A selection of T cell receptor beta chains follows, all from one sample in a study of blood T cell repertoires in COVID-19. TCRdb's copy holds only in-frame clones and misses some; the assay was immunoSEQ multiplex PCR. The table shows a few hundred thousand clones, with 70% to 90% occurring only once. What was sequenced was PBMCs or T cells enriched from blood (not recorded which). Source of these receptors: a man in his forties or fifties in a cohort exposed to, infected with or recovered from COVID-19 (not recorded which). The CDR3 runs from the conserved cysteine through the conserved F or W. Each record gives: clone size, D gene, V gene, J gene, CDR3 protein, CDR3 DNA. The D gene is left open where the match is weak. Not all rows give a size; the values are once, few, many and, for expanded clones, a class.

-,TRBD2,TRBV6-2/TRBV6-3,TRBJ2-7,CASSYGTSGKYEQYF,TGTGCCAGCAGTTACGGGACTAGCGGAAAATACGAGCAGTACTTC
-,-,TRBV7-9,TRBJ1-1,CASSLQIMNTEAFF,TGTGCCAGCAGCTTACAGATTATGAACACTGAAGCTTTCTTT
-,-,TRBV25-1,TRBJ1-5,CASSDHRDTYNQPQHF,TGTGCCAGCAGTGACCACCGGGACACCTATAATCAGCCCCAGCATTTT
-,-,TRBV28,TRBJ1-2,CASTGRVYGYTF,TGTGCCAGCACCGGCCGGGTCTATGGCTACACCTTC
once,-,TRBV30,TRBJ2-1,CAWRDGRWEQFF,TGTGCCTGGAGGGACGGGAGATGGGAGCAGTTCTTC
-,TRBD2,TRBV4-2,TRBJ2-2,CASSQAATSGSVSGELFF,TGTGCCAGCAGCCAAGCCGCGACTAGCGGGAGTGTTTCCGGGGAGCTGTTTTTT
-,-,TRBV30,TRBJ1-2,CAWSVIGRMGYTF,TGTGCCTGGAGTGTGATCGGTCGCATGGGCTACACCTTC
-,-,TRBV21-1,TRBJ2-3,CASSNEQRESDTDTQYF,TGTGCCAGCAGCAACGAGCAGCGGGAGAGTGACACAGATACGCAGTATTTT
-,-,TRBV4-1,TRBJ1-5,CASSQDGQGGGFRQPQHF,TGCGCCAGCAGCCAAGACGGTCAGGGCGGTGGGTTTCGTCAGCCCCAGCATTTT
-,TRBD2,TRBV2,TRBJ2-3,CASGETGGVDTQYF,TGTGCCAGCGGAGAGACGGGAGGGGTTGATACGCAGTATTTT
-,-,TRBV6-5,TRBJ2-7,CASTSVIVYEQYF,TGTGCCAGCACGTCGGTAATTGTCTACGAGCAGTACTTC
once,-,TRBV10-3,TRBJ1-1,CAISGQGNTEAFF,TGTGCCATCAGTGGTCAGGGGAACACTGAAGCTTTCTTT
-,-,TRBV4-1,TRBJ2-2,CASSATDANTGELFF,TGCGCCAGCAGCGCGACAGATGCGAACACCGGGGAGCTGTTTTTT
-,-,TRBV7-9,TRBJ1-6,CASSSLGEPNSPLHF,TGTGCCAGCAGCTCTCTCGGGGAACCCAATTCACCCCTCCACTTT
few,TRBD1,TRBV5-4,TRBJ1-1,CASSLESGGTEAFF,TGTGCCAGCAGCTTGGAGTCAGGGGGAACTGAAGCTTTCTTT
-,-,TRBV24-1,TRBJ2-3,CATSALDSKSTDTQYF,TGTGCCACCAGTGCCCTGGACAGTAAAAGCACAGATACGCAGTATTTT
-,-,TRBV28,TRBJ1-6,CASAQGGLDSPLHF,TGTGCCAGCGCACAGGGCGGTCTGGATTCACCCCTCCACTTT
-,-,TRBV28,TRBJ2-6,CASKSSSGANVLTF,TGTGCCAGCAAATCGAGCTCTGGGGCCAACGTCCTGACTTTC
-,TRBD1,TRBV18,TRBJ2-2,CASSPGQGITGELFF,TGTGCCAGCTCACCTGGACAGGGGATCACCGGGGAGCTGTTTTTT
-,TRBD1,TRBV4-1,TRBJ1-5,CASSLHGQGDNQPQHF,TGCGCCAGCAGCCTGCACGGACAGGGTGACAATCAGCCCCAGCATTTT
-,-,TRBV14,TRBJ2-7,CASSQFREQYF,TGTGCCAGCAGCCAATTCCGCGAGCAGTACTTC
-,-,TRBV5-4,TRBJ1-1,CASSLDVGLMNTEAFF,TGTGCCAGCAGCTTAGATGTGGGGCTCATGAACACTGAAGCTTTCTTT
-,-,TRBV5-5,TRBJ2-7,CASSPQGYEQYF,TGTGCCAGCAGCCCTCAGGGCTACGAGCAGTACTTC
-,TRBD1,TRBV25-1,TRBJ2-7,CASSDPGTGESEQYF,TGTGCCAGCAGTGACCCCGGGACAGGGGAAAGCGAGCAGTACTTC
-,TRBD1,TRBV6-5,TRBJ2-7,CATLTGGYSYEQYF,TGTGCCACCTTGACAGGGGGGTATTCCTACGAGCAGTACTTC
-,TRBD1,TRBV5-1,TRBJ1-2,CASSPAGGWEGYTF,TGCGCCAGCAGCCCGGCAGGGGGATGGGAGGGCTACACCTTC
few,-,TRBV5-1,TRBJ2-1,CASSRDPGSYNEQFF,TGCGCCAGCAGCAGAGACCCGGGCTCCTACAATGAGCAGTTCTTC
-,TRBD2,TRBV2,TRBJ2-1,CASRTQRETPRNEQFF,TGTGCCAGTAGAACCCAGCGGGAGACCCCACGGAATGAGCAGTTCTTC
few,-,TRBV7-6,TRBJ2-7,CASSLETSHSYEQYF,TGTGCCAGCAGCTTGGAGACTTCCCACTCCTACGAGCAGTACTTC
-,-,TRBV16,TRBJ1-1,CASSRIPGKEAFF,TGTGCCAGCAGCCGAATACCGGGGAAAGAAGCTTTCTTT
-,-,TRBV7-8,TRBJ2-1,CASSFSPQRVSSYNEQFF,TGTGCCAGCAGCTTTTCTCCCCAGCGGGTAAGCTCCTACAATGAGCAGTTCTTC
-,TRBD2,TRBV3-1/TRBV3-2,TRBJ2-5,CASSHGTSGSMETQYF,TGTGCCAGCAGCCACGGGACTAGCGGGAGTATGGAGACCCAGTACTTC
-,TRBD1,TRBV6-4,TRBJ1-5,CASSDSPRDRNQPQHF,TGTGCCAGCAGTGACTCGCCTCGGGACAGAAATCAGCCCCAGCATTTT
-,TRBD1,TRBV7-6,TRBJ1-2,CASSPGGQGINGYTF,TGTGCCAGCAGCCCCGGGGGACAGGGTATCAATGGCTACACCTTC
-,-,TRBV21-1,TRBJ2-7,CASSKEFQGANEQYF,TGTGCCAGCAGCAAAGAGTTCCAGGGGGCTAACGAGCAGTACTTC
-,TRBD1,TRBV5-6,TRBJ2-7,CASSLRGQGNEQYF,TGTGCCAGCAGCTTGCGAGGACAGGGGAACGAGCAGTACTTC
-,-,TRBV5-4,TRBJ2-1,CASRWWGRTYNEQFF,TGTGCCAGCAGATGGTGGGGGAGGACCTACAATGAGCAGTTCTTC
-,TRBD1,TRBV10-2,TRBJ2-5,CASAGGLVTETQYF,TGCGCCAGCGCAGGGGGCCTCGTCACGGAGACCCAGTACTTC
-,TRBD1,TRBV29-1,TRBJ1-1,CSVQWTGGNTEAFF,TGCAGCGTCCAATGGACAGGGGGTAACACTGAAGCTTTCTTT
few,-,TRBV5-5,TRBJ2-6,CASSSSGAGANVLTF,TGTGCCAGCAGCTCGTCCGGGGCTGGGGCCAACGTCCTGACTTTC
-,TRBD1,TRBV6-5,TRBJ2-5,CASSYGTGKGETQYF,TGTGCCAGCAGTTACGGGACAGGGAAGGGCGAGACCCAGTACTTC
-,TRBD1,TRBV5-5,TRBJ1-3,CASSSGTGGNTIYF,TGTGCCAGCAGCTCAGGGACAGGAGGAAACACCATATATTTT
-,-,TRBV27,TRBJ2-1,CASSSGTLEQFF,TGTGCCAGCAGTTCCGGGACACTCGAGCAGTTCTTC
-,-,TRBV2,TRBJ1-2,CASSERGLNYGYTF,TGTGCCAGCAGTGAACGGGGTCTTAACTATGGCTACACCTTC
few,TRBD2,TRBV27,TRBJ2-7,CASSPGLVSYEQYF,TGTGCCAGCAGTCCAGGACTAGTCTCCTACGAGCAGTACTTC
-,-,TRBV24-1,TRBJ2-1,CATSDFNSRANEQFF,TGTGCCACCAGTGATTTTAACTCCAGGGCCAATGAGCAGTTCTTC
-,-,TRBV27,TRBJ2-1,CASSLPSEVSEQFF,TGTGCCAGCAGTTTACCGTCGGAGGTCAGTGAGCAGTTCTTC
once,TRBD1,TRBV6-6,TRBJ2-2,CASSQAGTGGTGELFF,TGTGCCAGCAGTCAAGCCGGGACAGGGGGGACCGGGGAGCTGTTTTTT
-,-,TRBV30,TRBJ1-6,CAWSTENNSPLHF,TGTGCCTGGAGCACAGAGAATAATTCACCCCTCCACTTT
-,-,TRBV5-5,TRBJ1-2,CASSLGSPGSMRGYTF,TGTGCCAGCAGCCTCGGGAGTCCAGGTAGCATGAGGGGCTACACCTTC
-,TRBD2,TRBV6-4,TRBJ2-3,CASSDSRTSGRRADTQYF,TGTGCCAGCAGTGACTCCCGGACTAGCGGGAGACGCGCAGATACGCAGTATTTT
-,TRBD1,TRBV18,TRBJ1-2,CASLPNSGTGGSYYGYTF,TGTGCCAGTCTTCCCAACTCCGGGACAGGGGGTTCTTACTATGGCTACACCTTC
-,TRBD2,TRBV19,TRBJ2-3,CASTPSLGWEGDTQYF,TGTGCCAGTACCCCTTCTTTGGGCTGGGAGGGAGATACGCAGTATTTT
-,TRBD2,TRBV28,TRBJ2-7,CASSLAGTSVYEQYF,TGTGCCAGCAGTTTAGCCGGGACTAGCGTTTACGAGCAGTACTTC
-,-,TRBV27,TRBJ1-1,CASSLGLGADTEAFF,TGTGCCAGCAGTTTAGGGCTAGGGGCAGACACTGAAGCTTTCTTT
-,TRBD1,TRBV27,TRBJ2-5,CASSYLPPGQGRETQYF,TGTGCCAGCAGTTACCTGCCCCCGGGACAGGGAAGAGAGACCCAGTACTTC
-,-,TRBV4-2,TRBJ1-6,CASSQGVRLNSPLHF,TGTGCCAGCAGCCAAGGTGTCAGACTTAATTCACCCCTCCACTTT
few,-,TRBV4-1,TRBJ2-7,CASSPQMAGDGEQYF,TGCGCCAGCAGCCCTCAAATGGCAGGGGATGGCGAGCAGTACTTC
-,-,TRBV29-1,TRBJ2-5,CSVLQGLETQYF,TGCAGCGTCCTACAGGGTTTAGAGACCCAGTACTTC
-,-,TRBV7-9,TRBJ2-5,CASSPTEETQYF,TGTGCCAGCAGCCCTACAGAAGAGACCCAGTACTTC